This T cell receptor (beta chain) was obtained from a study of blood T cell repertoires in COVID-19. The wider study: Sites across the United States, Italy and Spain contributed samples from acute and convalescent COVID-19. T cells, B-cell-depleted T cells, or PBMCs supplied cDNA or gDNA.

Original processing notes: Nucleated cell counts were estimated from reference gene primer amplification. Method: immunoSEQ multiplex PCR; TCRdb's copy keeps in-frame clones and lacks some. The V and J calls and clone size are taken from that table; D and trimming were inferred from the DNA. The sample yields 400,000 to 450,000 clones, about 90% seen once. A Seattle source enrolled patients during active infection and followed them longitudinally. The sample comprised peripheral blood. The receptor was derived from a man aged 18-30 years with COVID-19, enrolled during active disease.

DNA of the CDR3: TGTGCCAGCAGCCAAGACGATGGGACTAGCGGGGGGGCCAAAAACATTCAGTACTTC. It yields the protein CASSQDDGTSGGAKNIQYF. V is TRBV4-2 and J is TRBJ2-4; 15 nucleotides align to TRBD2. Germline V gene lookup returns CDR1 LGHNA and CDR2 YNFKEQ. The CDR3 covers 19 residues. J lost 1 base, V lost 0 bases, and 4 bases had no gene match.